One and the same sample provided the 26 T cell receptor beta chains below, sequenced in a study of shared clonotypes between healthy human individuals. Libraries were prepared by immunoSEQ multiplex PCR; TCRdb keeps only in-frame clonotypes and omits some of them. The sample carries fewer than 650,000 clones, roughly four fifths recorded once. Sequencing was carried out using PBMCs. These receptor sequences come from a woman aged 40 to 50 in good health. Some clones in this sample may be carry-over from other donors' samples.

This clone was seen repeatedly, ten times or more. The genes are TRBV6-1 and TRBJ1-4; D not resolved. The CDR3 spans 15 residues. The germline V gene encodes CDR1 MNHNS and CDR2 SASEGT. Trimming removed 0 bases at V and 3 bases at J, with 8 bases between. CDR3 amino acids: CASSEALGSNEKLFF. DNA for the CDR3: TGTGCCAGCAGTGAAGCGTTGGGGTCTAATGAAAAACTGTTTTTT.

V usage is TRBV19 and J usage is TRBJ2-5; 7 positions agree with TRBD2. J gave up 0 bases and V 6 bases, and 7 bases lay outside the gene matches. The CDR3 runs 15 residues. Germline lookup yields CDR1 LNHDA and CDR2 SQIVND (reference sequence). The CDR3: CASSRTSFNQETQYF. In DNA form, the CDR3 reads TGTGCCAGTAGCAGGACTAGTTTTAACCAAGAGACCCAGTACTTC.

CDR3 sequence (DNA): TGTGCCACCAGCAGGGGGCTAATGTACAATGAGCAGTTCTTC. Protein product: CATSRGLMYNEQFF. V is TRBV15 and J is TRBJ2-1; D perhaps matches TRBD1 (5 bases). The CDR3 sequence is 14 residues long. Per the germline V gene, CDR1 is LNHNV and CDR2 is YYDKDF (reference sequence). The ends were cut back, 3 bases at V and 4 bases at J, with 10 bases in the middle.

This chain joins TRBV28 and TRBJ1-2; no firm D call. The V gene lost 7 bases and the J gene lost 3 bases, with 18 bases spanning the gap. The CDR3 extends over 15 amino acids. The germline gives CDR1 MDHEN, CDR2 SYDVKM. In DNA, the CDR3 is TGTGCCAGCACCCCTGGCTGGCCTGGCGACTATGGCTACACCTTC. It specifies CASTPGWPGDYGYTF.

The table lists this clone with a count of one. J is TRBJ2-3 and V is TRBV29-1; 7 bases are shared with TRBD2. Germline V gene data show CDR1 as SQVTM and CDR2 as ANQGSEA. The CDR3 extends over 15 amino acids. Losses at the gene ends were 4 bases for V and 0 bases for J; bases not matched to a gene: 7. The CDR3 DNA reads as TGCAGCGTTGGGGAGGGCGGGGTTAGCACAGATACGCAGTATTTT. Amino acids: CSVGEGGVSTDTQYF.

This sequence joins TRBV7-9 and TRBJ2-3; 12 nucleotides align to TRBD1. The junction had 7 bases not matched to a gene; V was cut back by 5 bases and J by 4 bases. Per the germline V gene, CDR1 is SEHNR and CDR2 is FQNEAQ (reference sequence). The CDR3 has 16 residues. CDR3 in amino acids: CASSRGDRGRADTQYF. As DNA, the CDR3 is TGTGCCAGCAGCAGAGGGGACAGGGGGCGTGCAGATACGCAGTATTTT.

The rearrangement links TRBV19 to TRBJ1-2; 7 positions agree with TRBD1. The junction had 12 bases not matched to a gene; V was cut back by 3 bases and J by 5 bases. Germline V gene sequence: CDR1 LNHDA, CDR2 SQIVND (reference sequence). The CDR3 length is 16 residues. The CDR3 here is CASSIQVDRDKYGYTF. For the CDR3, the DNA is TGTGCCAGTAGTATTCAAGTCGACAGGGATAAGTATGGCTACACCTTC. The variable domain in full, with the rest retrieved from reference TRBV19 and TRBJ1-2, is DGGITQSPKYLFRKEGQNVTLSCEQNLNHDAMYWYRQDPGQGLRLIYYSQIVNDFQKGDIAEGYSVSREKKESFPLTVTSAQKNPTAFYLCASSIQVDRDKYGYTFGSGTRLTVV.

This clone showed up just a few times. The chain is built from TRBV20-1 and TRBJ2-7; 7 nucleotides agree with TRBD1. CDR1 is DFQATT, CDR2 SNEGSKA, per germline (reference sequence). With V trimmed by 2 bases and J by 12 bases, 7 bases remained unmatched. This CDR3 is 11 amino acids long. The CDR3 DNA reads as TGCAGTGCTAGAAGGGGGCCAGGGACGTACTTC. This encodes CSARRGPGTYF.

The gene calls are TRBV5-4 and TRBJ2-1, with TRBD2 matching over 9 bases. The CDR3 extends over 18 amino acids. With V trimmed by 0 bases and J by 2 bases, 9 bases remained unmatched. Looked up from germline, CDR1 is SGHNT and CDR2 is YYREEE (reference sequence). The CDR3 reads CASSLDSPLAGTYNEQFF. The CDR3 nucleotides are TGTGCCAGCAGCTTGGACTCACCTCTAGCGGGAACCTACAATGAGCAGTTCTTC. Together with reference TRBV5-4 and TRBJ2-1, the CDR3 gives the full variable domain: ETGVTQSPTHLIKTRGQQVTLRCSSQSGHNTVSWYQQALGQGPQFIFQYYREEENGRGNFPPRFSGLQFPNYSSELNVNALELDDSALYLCASSLDSPLAGTYNEQFFGPGTRLTVL.

The gene calls are TRBV4-1 and TRBJ1-2; 7 nucleotides line up with TRBD1. CDR1 is MGHRA and CDR2 is YSYEKL in the germline V gene. This CDR3 is 15 amino acids long. After removal of 1 base from V and 3 bases from J, the junction contained 5 bases not matched to a gene. In DNA form, the CDR3 reads TGCGCCAGCAGCCAAGTTAGGACAGGAGACTATGGCTACACCTTC. It encodes CASSQVRTGDYGYTF.

This rearrangement joins TRBV7-2 to TRBJ1-2, with D maybe TRBD1 (5 bases). Germline loops: CDR1 SGHTA, CDR2 FQGNSA. V dropped 5 bases and J dropped 5 bases, with 15 bases sitting between them. The CDR3 covers 14 residues. This CDR3 reads CASSRRALGYGYTF. CDR3 coding DNA: TGTGCCAGCAGCCGCAGGGCCTTAGGGTATGGCTACACCTTC.

The chain employs TRBV5-1 and TRBJ1-4; D remains ambiguous. The V end lost 0 bases, the J end lost 5 bases, and 11 bases lay between the germline ends. Germline CDR1 is SGHRS and CDR2 is YFSETQ. The CDR3 sequence is 15 residues long. CDR3 nucleotide sequence: TGCGCCAGCAGCTTGGACGGAGTTGGGAATGAAAAACTGTTTTTT. It codes for CASSLDGVGNEKLFF.

The CDR3 nucleotides read TGCGCCAGCAGGAGGGACAGGGATCGGTACGAGCAGTACTTC. Encoded protein: CASRRDRDRYEQYF. This chain uses TRBV10-2 with TRBJ2-7; 9 nucleotides agree with TRBD1. This CDR3 has 14 amino acids. Germline values: CDR1 WSHSY, CDR2 SAAADI. V lost 6 bases to trimming and J lost 4 bases; unmatched junction nucleotides: 7.

This clone appeared once. One junction end does not reproduce the germline sequence, and a read error may be involved. The chain carries TRBV2 and TRBJ2-1; D not certain. CDR1 SNHLY and CDR2 FYNNEI come from the germline V gene. The CDR3 runs to 13 residues. DNA of the CDR3: TGTGCCAGCAGCGAAGGGTGGAACGATGAGCAGTTCTTC. Its protein product is CASSEGWNDEQFF.

This clone has a single count. The chain links TRBV7-6 to TRBJ2-1; D remains unclear. The CDR3 contains 12 residues. Germline values: CDR1 SGHVS, CDR2 FNYEAQ. V lost 6 bases to trimming and J lost 6 bases, with 9 bases between them. In nucleotides, the CDR3 is TGTGCCAGCAGTAGGGATCGCAATGAGCAGTTCTTC. It specifies CASSRDRNEQFF.

This clone was seen a few times. The chain carries TRBV10-3 and TRBJ1-1; 7 bases align to TRBD1. This CDR3 has 14 amino acids. The ends lost 9 bases at V and 3 bases at J; junction bases unmatched: 10. CDR1 and CDR2 from the germline V gene are ENHRY and SYGVKD. CDR3 in DNA: TGTGCCATTTGCCCCGAGGGGGCGGACACTGAAGCTTTCTTT. Amino acid sequence: CAICPEGADTEAFF.

This chain connects TRBV18 to TRBJ2-2; TRBD2 matches 7 bases. Germline V gene sequence: CDR1 KGHSH, CDR2 LQKENI. The trim removed 3 bases at V and 4 bases at J, leaving 11 bases unmatched. This CDR3 is 17 amino acids long. CDR3: CASSPELARSSTGELFF. For the CDR3, the DNA is TGTGCCAGCTCACCGGAACTAGCGAGGTCGAGCACCGGGGAGCTGTTTTTT.

The rearrangement links TRBV9 to TRBJ2-1; D perhaps matches TRBD2 (6 bases). This CDR3 contains 14 residues. The germline V and J ends were trimmed by 4 bases and 6 bases, with 14 bases remaining between them. Germline V CDR1 and CDR2: SGDLS, YYNGEE. The CDR3: CASSHSGGSNEQFF. The CDR3 DNA reads TGTGCCAGCAGCCACTCCGGGGGAAGCAATGAGCAGTTCTTC.

About this clone itself: The sample has other DNA sequences that encode this CDR3 too. The V gene is TRBV6-4, the J gene TRBJ2-3, with D possibly being TRBD2 (6 bases). CDR3 length equals 14 residues. V was shortened by 5 bases and J by 0 bases, with 9 bases between the two germline ends. Germline loops: CDR1 MRHNA, CDR2 SNTAGT. The CDR3 region has the DNA TGTGCCAGCAGTCCACTAGCAAGCACAGATACGCAGTATTTT. Translating gives CASSPLASTDTQYF.

Turning to this clone: A much larger clone differs from this one at a single base, so this may be a read error. The genes are TRBV11-3 and TRBJ2-7, with TRBD2 identical over 7 bases. The CDR3 contains 16 residues. The J segment lost 0 bases and the V segment lost 5 bases, leaving 10 bases of the junction unmatched. Looked up from germline, CDR1 is SGHNT and CDR2 is YENEEA. CDR3 region: CASSPLARVSSYEQYF. DNA for the CDR3: TGTGCCAGCAGCCCACTAGCGCGAGTAAGCTCCTACGAGCAGTACTTC.

The CDR3 reads CASSLRVAADNEQFF. CDR3 nucleotides: TGTGCCAGCAGCTTGAGGGTAGCGGCCGACAATGAGCAGTTCTTC. This chain joins TRBV5-4 and TRBJ2-1; a weak D match, TRBD2 (6 bases). V dropped 1 base and J dropped 5 bases, with 13 bases sitting between them. The CDR3 covers 15 residues. Germline V lookup: CDR1 SGHNT, CDR2 YYREEE (reference sequence).

The rearrangement uses TRBV27 and TRBJ2-1; tentatively, D is TRBD2 (5 bases). Trimming removed 1 base from V and 5 bases from J, with 12 bases in between. This CDR3 comprises 15 residues. Germline CDR1 reads MNHEY; CDR2 reads SMNVEV (reference sequence). CDR3 residues: CASSLLRAAHNEQFF. DNA of the CDR3: TGTGCCAGCAGTTTATTGAGAGCGGCCCACAATGAGCAGTTCTTC.

This sequence joins TRBV5-1 and TRBJ2-5, with no clear D. The CDR3 runs to 16 residues. Germline V lookup: CDR1 SGHRS, CDR2 YFSETQ. V shed 5 bases and J shed 1 base, with 18 bases lying between them. The chain's CDR3 is CASRVLGRPPQETQYF. The DNA of the CDR3 is TGCGCCAGCAGGGTTCTGGGCAGGCCCCCCCAAGAGACCCAGTACTTC.

The chain carries TRBV28 and TRBJ1-4; TRBD1 might be the D (5 bases). Trimming removed 7 bases at V and 8 bases at J, with 20 bases between. Germline V gene sequence: CDR1 MDHEN, CDR2 SYDVKM. The CDR3 contains 15 residues. This CDR3 reads CASKEKTGPWEKLFF. CDR3 sequence (DNA): TGTGCCAGCAAGGAGAAAACAGGTCCCTGGGAAAAACTGTTTTTT.

In its sample, this clone was seen once. The chain is built from TRBV4-2 and TRBJ2-5; D might be TRBD1 (6 bases). The germline CDR1 and CDR2 sequences are LGHNA and YNFKEQ. The V end was cut by 1 base, the J end by 5 bases, with 11 bases between. The CDR3 totals 14 residues. The CDR3 loop reads CASSQVPRGETQYF. CDR3 bases: TGTGCCAGCAGCCAAGTGCCGAGGGGGGAGACCCAGTACTTC.

The gene calls are TRBV6-5 and TRBJ1-2, with TRBD1 identical over 7 bases. The germline V gene encodes CDR1 MNHEY and CDR2 SVGAGI. Trimming took 7 bases from V and 6 from J; bases not matched to a gene: 8. The length of the CDR3 is 13 residues. The CDR3 region has the DNA TGTGCCAGCACCCGAGACAGGGTCCATGGCTACACCTTC. It translates to CASTRDRVHGYTF.